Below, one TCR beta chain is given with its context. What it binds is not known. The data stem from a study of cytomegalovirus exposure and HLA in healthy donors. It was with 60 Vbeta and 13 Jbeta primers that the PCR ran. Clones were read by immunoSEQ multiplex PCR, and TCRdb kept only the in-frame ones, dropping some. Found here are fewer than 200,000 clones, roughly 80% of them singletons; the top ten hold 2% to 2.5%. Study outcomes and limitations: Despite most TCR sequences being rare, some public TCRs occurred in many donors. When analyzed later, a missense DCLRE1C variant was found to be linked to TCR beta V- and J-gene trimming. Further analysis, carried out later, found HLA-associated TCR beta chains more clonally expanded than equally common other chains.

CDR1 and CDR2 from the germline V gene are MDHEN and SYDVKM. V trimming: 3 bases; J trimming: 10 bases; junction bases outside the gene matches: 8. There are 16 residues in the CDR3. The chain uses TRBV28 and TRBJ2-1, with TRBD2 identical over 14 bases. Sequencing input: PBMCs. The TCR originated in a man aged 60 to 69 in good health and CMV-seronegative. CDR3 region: CASSLDGLAGGQEQFF. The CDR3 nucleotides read TGTGCCAGCAGTTTGGACGGACTAGCGGGAGGTCAAGAGCAGTTCTTC.